A single sample is the source of the 9 T cell receptor beta chains below, sequenced in a study of shared clonotypes between healthy human individuals. The data were produced by immunoSEQ multiplex PCR, yet TCRdb's version contains in-frame clones alone and is incomplete. Of about 2.2 million clones listed, just over 90% were seen once; the top ten hold about 1.6%. Naivety among CD8 cells was defined by CD45RO negativity and positive CCR7 selection, thereby excluding terminally differentiated effector memory CD45RA+ cells. Sequences were obtained from naive CD8+ T cells from PBMCs. Receptors originate from a man aged 18 to 29 in good health. Some clones in this sample may be carry-over from other donors' samples.

This sequence joins TRBV4-1 and TRBJ2-7; 9 bases match TRBD1. The V and J ends lost 6 bases and 3 bases, in that order; junction bases with no gene match: 12. Germline CDR1 and CDR2: MGHRA and YSYEKL. The CDR3 runs to 16 residues. The CDR3 region has the DNA TGCGCCAGCAGTTTGTCCGGGACAGGGAACTTCTACGAGCAGTACTTC. It codes for CASSLSGTGNFYEQYF.

In the case of this clone: The sample contains more than one DNA sequence encoding this CDR3. The chain links TRBV2 to TRBJ1-1; the D is unclear. CDR3 length equals 12 residues. Trimming left V 8 bases short and J 1 base short, with 8 bases between. Germline lookup yields CDR1 SNHLY and CDR2 FYNNEI. The CDR3 is CASSPGNTEAFF. For the CDR3, the DNA is TGTGCCAGCTCGCCGGGGAACACTGAAGCTTTCTTT. Combining the CDR3 with reference TRBV2 and TRBJ1-1 gives the whole variable domain EPEVTQTPSHQVTQMGQEVILRCVPISNHLYFYWYRQILGQKVEFLVSFYNNEISEKSEIFDDQFSVERPDGSNFTLKIRSTKLEDSAMYFCASSPGNTEAFFGQGTRLTVV.

The chain recombines TRBV11-2 with TRBJ2-7; D gene uncertain. The CDR3 contains 14 residues. The V and J ends lost 3 bases and 5 bases respectively, with 14 bases between them. Germline V lookup: CDR1 SGHAT, CDR2 FQNNGV. The CDR3 nucleotides read TGTGCCAGCAGCTTGGCGGCCGGGTGGAACGAGCAGTACTTC. Encoded protein: CASSLAAGWNEQYF.

The J gene is TRBJ2-3, the V gene TRBV2; TRBD1 agrees at 8 bases. The CDR3 is 13 amino acids. Trimming took 11 bases from V and 6 from J; bases not matched to a gene: 10. Germline assignment: CDR1 SNHLY and CDR2 FYNNEI. CDR3 in amino acids: CAWPGQAKDTQYF. In DNA, the CDR3 is TGTGCCTGGCCGGGACAGGCCAAGGATACGCAGTATTTT.

V usage is TRBV6-5 and J usage is TRBJ2-7; D is unresolved. V lost 2 bases to trimming and J lost 5 bases, with 4 bases between them. The CDR3 has 11 residues. Germline V CDR1 and CDR2: MNHEY, SVGAGI. CDR3 amino acids: CASSYGHEQYF. The DNA for the CDR3 is TGTGCCAGCAGTTACGGGCACGAGCAGTACTTC.

This sequence joins TRBV7-6 and TRBJ1-3; no reliable D call. This CDR3 is built from 14 residues. The V end was cut by 1 base, the J end by 3 bases, with 7 bases between. In germline, CDR1 is SGHVS, CDR2 FNYEAQ. CDR3 nucleotide sequence: TGTGCCAGCAGCTTAGGGGTCGATGGAAACACCATATATTTT. This gives the protein CASSLGVDGNTIYF.

The V call is TRBV11-2, the J call TRBJ2-3; the match to TRBD1 covers 8 bases. CDR1 SGHAT and CDR2 FQNNGV come from the germline V gene. V shed 1 base and J 4 bases; nucleotides not matched to a gene: 4. This CDR3 is built from 15 residues. The CDR3 here is CASSLGTGSADTQYF. The CDR3 DNA follows: TGTGCCAGCAGCTTAGGGACAGGGTCGGCAGATACGCAGTATTTT.

This chain links TRBV14 with TRBJ1-4, with 9 bases lining up with TRBD1. J lost 5 bases, V lost 1 base, and 8 bases had no gene match. Germline V gene lookup returns CDR1 SGHDN and CDR2 FVKESK. There are 17 residues in the CDR3. CDR3 DNA: TGTGCCAGCAGCCAAGCATGGACAGGGGACCCAAATGAAAAACTGTTTTTT. The encoded protein is CASSQAWTGDPNEKLFF.

CDR3 loop: CASSPPGTGLFEAFF. CDR3 sequence (DNA): TGTGCCAGCAGCCCCCCGGGGACAGGGCTTTTCGAAGCTTTCTTT. The genes are TRBV13 and TRBJ1-1; 9 positions agree with TRBD1. J gave up 8 bases and V 5 bases, and 12 bases lay outside the gene matches. The CDR3 loop spans 15 amino acids. CDR1 is PRHDT, CDR2 FYEKMQ, per germline (reference sequence).